This TCR beta chain was captured by sequencing in a study of early T cells in non-severe SARS-CoV-2 infection (dated by TCRdb to about 2021). Notes on the research overall: TCR sequencing used bulk RNA from unsorted whole blood, so alpha and beta chains could not be paired. What the study reported, not specific to this receptor: VDJdb matching was skewed toward anti-spike CD8 responses and likely underestimated virus-specific expansions by missing private and CD4 specificities.

A word on this clonotype: The antigen it recognizes is unknown. It has no much larger one-base neighbor in the sample; base qualities were not kept.

A case-control design nested within a healthcare worker cohort in London, UK, was used, with weekly nasopharyngeal swab PCR tests and blood sampling performed. Healthcare workers were recruited between 23 and 31 March 2020, during the week of the UK lockdown, and were followed weekly for up to roughly 15 weeks. The library was built by means of 5' RACE. Sequenced on a NextSeq 500. To correct for sequencing error and PCR bias, the TCR library protocol tagged individual cDNA molecules with unique molecular identifiers. Both TCR alpha and beta chains were sequenced, and tight co-correlation was observed between alpha and beta sequence abundances in each sample. The authors processed their data as follows. Decombinator V4 was used to annotate TCR sequences for V gene, J gene and CDR3. TCRs were defined as expanded if a significant change between any two time points was detected under a Poisson model with p below 0.0001. TCR abundances were normalised to the total number of TCRs sequenced in each sample and reported as counts per million. TRAV1-2 paired with TRAJ12, TRAJ20 or TRAJ33 defined MAIT TCRs, while TRAV10 paired with TRAJ18 defined iNKT TCRs. VDJdb, accessed on 1 November 2021, was searched for TCRs annotated for CMV, EBV and SARS-CoV-2, and TCRs annotated for more than one antigen were excluded. TCRdb reanalyzed the raw reads on its own, using fastp at Q25 for trimming and MiXCR for clone calling, and kept in-frame beta chains. Merged by CDR3 protein, the rows form single entries marked with the most common genes and DNA. TCRdb, not the original authors, processed these V and J calls. Within this sample are some 96,000 distinct CDR3 sequences, with around 10% of them counted one time only. The ten top clones hold approximately 4.5% of the sample.

From a lookup of the germline V gene, CDR1 and CDR2 are SGHVS and FQNEAQ. Measured from the cysteine to the phenylalanine, the CDR3 is 12 residues long. The read is trimmed to its CDR3 DNA, 36 bases read in frame from base 1. V is reduced by 2 bases and J by 6 bases, leaving a spacing of 8 bases between them. The source material was whole blood, sampled at baseline. This receptor was identified in an adult who was a healthcare worker with PCR-confirmed SARS-CoV-2 infection or an uninfected control (not recorded which). The rearranged chain carries TRBV7-8 and TRBJ2-7, with the D gene uncertain. For the CDR3, the sequence is CASSLTRIEQYF. The bases are TGTGCCAGCAGCTTAACACGGATCGAGCAGTACTTC.